One TCR beta chain is described in this entry. RNA was extracted with the RNeasy kit, and a quantity of about 0.45 to 1 ug was reverse transcribed using random hexamers. TCRdb reanalysed the immunoSEQ multiplex PCR reads using MiXCR and keeps one entry per CDR3 protein. The sample has about 100,000 distinct CDR3 sequences, approximately 95% seen once; the top ten hold approximately 0.3%. With V trimmed by 5 bases and J by 2 bases, 7 bases remained unmatched. The CDR3 is 15 residues long. The germline gives CDR1 LNHNV, CDR2 YYDKDF (reference sequence). These data are taken from a study of CD8 T cells in Susac syndrome. As for the study in general: There were Susac syndrome patients who were therapy-naive at blood draw, others on corticosteroids, and others on intravenous immunoglobulin alone.

This receptor was obtained from a human donor with Susac syndrome. Sequencing was done on a sample of CD8+ T cells from PBMCs. The chain combines TRBV15 with TRBJ2-3; 7 bases agree with TRBD1. CDR3 nucleotides: TGTGCCACCAGCGACCGGGACAGACTCACAGATACGCAGTATTTT. This gives the protein CATSDRDRLTDTQYF.